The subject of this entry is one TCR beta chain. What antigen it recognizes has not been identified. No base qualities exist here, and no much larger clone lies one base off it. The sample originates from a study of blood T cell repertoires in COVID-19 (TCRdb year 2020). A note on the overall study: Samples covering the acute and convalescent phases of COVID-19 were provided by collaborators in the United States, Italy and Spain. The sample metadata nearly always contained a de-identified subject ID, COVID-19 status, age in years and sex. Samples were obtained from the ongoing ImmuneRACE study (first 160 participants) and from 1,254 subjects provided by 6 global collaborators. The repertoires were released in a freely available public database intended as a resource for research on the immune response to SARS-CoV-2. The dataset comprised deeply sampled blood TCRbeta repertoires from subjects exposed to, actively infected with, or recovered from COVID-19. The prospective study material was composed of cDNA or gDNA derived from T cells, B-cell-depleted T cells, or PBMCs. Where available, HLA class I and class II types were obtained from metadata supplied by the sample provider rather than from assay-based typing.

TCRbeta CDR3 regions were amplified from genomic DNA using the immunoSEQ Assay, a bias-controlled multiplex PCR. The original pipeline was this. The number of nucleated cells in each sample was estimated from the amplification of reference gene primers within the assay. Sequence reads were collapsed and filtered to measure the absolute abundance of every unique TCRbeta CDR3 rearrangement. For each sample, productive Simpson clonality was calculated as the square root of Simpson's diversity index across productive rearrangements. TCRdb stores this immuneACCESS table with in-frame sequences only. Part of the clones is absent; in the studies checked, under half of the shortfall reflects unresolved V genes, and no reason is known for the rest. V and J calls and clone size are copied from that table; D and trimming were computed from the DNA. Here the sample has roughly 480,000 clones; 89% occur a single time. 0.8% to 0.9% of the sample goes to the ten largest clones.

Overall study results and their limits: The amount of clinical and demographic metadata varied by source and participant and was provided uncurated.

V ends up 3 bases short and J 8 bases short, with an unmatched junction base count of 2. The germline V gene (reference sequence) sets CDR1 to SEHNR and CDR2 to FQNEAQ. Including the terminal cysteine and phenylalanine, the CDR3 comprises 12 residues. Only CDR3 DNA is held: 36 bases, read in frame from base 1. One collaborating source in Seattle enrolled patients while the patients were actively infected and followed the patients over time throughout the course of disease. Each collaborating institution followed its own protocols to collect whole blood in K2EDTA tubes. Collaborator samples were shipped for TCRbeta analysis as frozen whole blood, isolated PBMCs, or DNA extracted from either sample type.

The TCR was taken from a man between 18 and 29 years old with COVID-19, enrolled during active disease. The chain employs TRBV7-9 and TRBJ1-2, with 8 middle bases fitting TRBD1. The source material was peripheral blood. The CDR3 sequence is CASSFDRGGYTF. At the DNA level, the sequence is TGTGCCAGCAGCTTCGACAGGGGAGGCTACACCTTC.